This TCR beta chain was captured by sequencing in a study of cytomegalovirus exposure and HLA in healthy donors. This CDR3 has 16 amino acids. V lost 1 base, J lost 2 bases, and 6 bases stayed unmatched. Germline CDR1 MGHRA, CDR2 YSYEKL. PCR employed 60 Vbeta and 13 Jbeta primers. TCRdb's copy holds only in-frame clones and misses some; the assay was immunoSEQ multiplex PCR. Here the sample spans some 190,000 clones, approximately 86% being singletons. The material sequenced was PBMCs. The V gene is TRBV4-1, the J gene TRBJ1-1; 8 bases are a match to TRBD1. The clonotype comes from a woman in her 30s in good health and CMV-seronegative. Here the CDR3 reads CASSQGWDRPNTEAFF. Here the CDR3 DNA reads TGCGCCAGCAGCCAAGGTTGGGACAGGCCAAACACTGAAGCTTTCTTT.